This passage covers 3 T cell receptor beta chains from one sample sequenced in a study of blood T cell repertoires in COVID-19. Assay used: immunoSEQ multiplex PCR; TCRdb lists only in-frame clones, some missing. The sample records about 270,000 clones, over 75% being singletons. Sequenced input: peripheral blood. These receptors all stem from a human donor in a cohort sampled during active COVID-19.

The chain has TRBV6-5 and TRBJ1-1; D call uncertain. Per the germline V gene, CDR1 is MNHEY and CDR2 is SVGAGI. This CDR3 contains 13 residues. V was cut by 5 bases and J by 1 base, with 8 bases left in between. This chain's CDR3 is CASSRRENTEAFF. Written as DNA, the CDR3 is TGTGCCAGCAGTAGGAGGGAGAACACTGAAGCTTTCTTT.

V is TRBV19 and J is TRBJ1-1; maybe TRBD1 (5 bases). Trimming pared 4 bases from V and 8 bases from J, leaving 17 bases between. The CDR3 extends over 14 amino acids. Germline V gene data show CDR1 as LNHDA and CDR2 as SQIVND (reference sequence). The CDR3 protein is CASSRTSGGDEAFF. In DNA form, the CDR3 reads TGTGCCAGTAGTAGGACATCCGGAGGGGACGAAGCTTTCTTT.

This sequence joins TRBV6-2 or TRBV6-3 and TRBJ1-4; D gene ambiguous. Germline CDR1 is MNHEY and CDR2 is SVGEGT. V was shortened by 6 bases and J by 0 bases, with 8 bases between the two germline ends. This CDR3 contains 14 residues. In DNA, the CDR3 is TGTGCCAGCAGCAGGCGGGCAACTAATGAAAAACTGTTTTTT. Translating it yields CASSRRATNEKLFF.